There are many counts of the clone carrying this T cell receptor (beta chain). TCRdb processed the 5' RACE reads anew with MiXCR; each CDR3 protein has one entry. The table shows some 80,000 distinct CDR3 sequences, with roughly 5.3% occurring only once. The data originate from a study of early T cells in non-severe SARS-CoV-2 infection. V was clipped by 8 bases and J by 5 bases; unmatched bases: 10. The CDR3 runs to 14 residues. This sequence originates from an adult who was a healthcare worker with PCR-confirmed SARS-CoV-2 infection or an uninfected control (not recorded which). The specimen was whole blood, collected at baseline. The V call is TRBV12-3 or TRBV12-4, the J call TRBJ1-2, with 8 bases identical to TRBD1. As DNA, the CDR3 is TGTGCCAGCCCCGAGGGAGACAGGGGTTATGGCTACACCTTC. Translation: CASPEGDRGYGYTF.